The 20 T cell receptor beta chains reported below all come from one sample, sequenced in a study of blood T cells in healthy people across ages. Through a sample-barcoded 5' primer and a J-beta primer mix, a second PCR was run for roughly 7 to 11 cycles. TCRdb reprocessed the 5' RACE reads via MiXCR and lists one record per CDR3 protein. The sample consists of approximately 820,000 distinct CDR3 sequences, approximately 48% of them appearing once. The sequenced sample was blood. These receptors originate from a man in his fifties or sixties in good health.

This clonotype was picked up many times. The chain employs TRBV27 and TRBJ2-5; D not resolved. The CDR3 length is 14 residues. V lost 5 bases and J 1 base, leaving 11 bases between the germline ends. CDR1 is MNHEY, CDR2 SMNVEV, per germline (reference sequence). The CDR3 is CASSRRTSQETQYF. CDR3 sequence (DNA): TGTGCCAGCAGTCGTCGAACAAGCCAAGAGACCCAGTACTTC.

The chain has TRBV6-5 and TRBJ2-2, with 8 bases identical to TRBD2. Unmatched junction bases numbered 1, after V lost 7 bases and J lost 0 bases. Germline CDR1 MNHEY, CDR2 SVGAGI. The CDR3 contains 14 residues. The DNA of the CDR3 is TGTGCCAGCACTAGCGGGCCGAACACCGGGGAGCTGTTTTTT. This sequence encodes CASTSGPNTGELFF.

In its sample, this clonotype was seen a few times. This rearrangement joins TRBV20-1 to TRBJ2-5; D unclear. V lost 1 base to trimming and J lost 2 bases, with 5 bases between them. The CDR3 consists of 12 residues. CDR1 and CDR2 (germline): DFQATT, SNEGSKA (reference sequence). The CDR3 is CSARVGQETQYF. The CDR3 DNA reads TGCAGTGCTAGAGTGGGACAAGAGACCCAGTACTTC.

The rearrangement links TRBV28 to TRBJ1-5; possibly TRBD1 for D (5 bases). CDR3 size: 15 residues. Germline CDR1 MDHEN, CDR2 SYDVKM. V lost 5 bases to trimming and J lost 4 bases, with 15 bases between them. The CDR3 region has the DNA TGTGCCAGCAGTGCGGGCACAGGTTTGAATCAGCCCCAGCATTTT. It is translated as CASSAGTGLNQPQHF.

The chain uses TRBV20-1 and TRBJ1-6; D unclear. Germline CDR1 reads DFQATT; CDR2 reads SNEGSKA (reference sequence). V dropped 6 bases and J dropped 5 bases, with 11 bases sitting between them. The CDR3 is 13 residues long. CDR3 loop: CSAERGDNSPLHF. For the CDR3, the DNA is TGCAGTGCCGAGCGGGGAGATAATTCACCCCTCCACTTT.

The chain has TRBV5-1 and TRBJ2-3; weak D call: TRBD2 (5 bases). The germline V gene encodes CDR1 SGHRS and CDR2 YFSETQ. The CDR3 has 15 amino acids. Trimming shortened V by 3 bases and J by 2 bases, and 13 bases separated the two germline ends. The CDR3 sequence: CASSSEVHLTDTQYF. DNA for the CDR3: TGCGCCAGCAGCTCGGAGGTACATCTCACAGATACGCAGTATTTT. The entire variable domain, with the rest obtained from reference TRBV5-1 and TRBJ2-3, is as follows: KAGVTQTPRYLIKTRGQQVTLSCSPISGHRSVSWYQQTPGQGLQFLFEYFSETQRNKGNFPGRFSGRQFSNSRSEMNVSTLELGDSALYLCASSSEVHLTDTQYFGPGTRLTVL.

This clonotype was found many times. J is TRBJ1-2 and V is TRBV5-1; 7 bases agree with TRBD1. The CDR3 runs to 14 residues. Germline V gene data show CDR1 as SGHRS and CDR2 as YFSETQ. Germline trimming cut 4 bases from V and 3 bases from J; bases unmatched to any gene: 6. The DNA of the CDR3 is TGCGCCAGCAGCACCGGACAGGCCGACTATGGCTACACCTTC. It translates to CASSTGQADYGYTF. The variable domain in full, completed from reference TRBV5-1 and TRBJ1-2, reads KAGVTQTPRYLIKTRGQQVTLSCSPISGHRSVSWYQQTPGQGLQFLFEYFSETQRNKGNFPGRFSGRQFSNSRSEMNVSTLELGDSALYLCASSTGQADYGYTFGSGTRLTVV.

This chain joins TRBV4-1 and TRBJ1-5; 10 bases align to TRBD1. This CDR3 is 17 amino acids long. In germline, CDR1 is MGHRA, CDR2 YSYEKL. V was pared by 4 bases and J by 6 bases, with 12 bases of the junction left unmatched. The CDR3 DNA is TGCGCCAGCAGCCTCGGGGACAGGGGACTGCGCAGTCAGCCCCAGCATTTT. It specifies CASSLGDRGLRSQPQHF.

In DNA form, the CDR3 reads TGCAGTGCTAGGTCTACCGGGACAGGGGCCAACGTCCTGACTTTC. Its translation: CSARSTGTGANVLTF. The chain joins TRBV20-1 to TRBJ2-6; TRBD1 is a possible D gene (6 bases). V was clipped by 3 bases and J by 4 bases, with 13 bases between them. From germline, CDR1 is DFQATT and CDR2 SNEGSKA (reference sequence). The CDR3 runs 15 residues.

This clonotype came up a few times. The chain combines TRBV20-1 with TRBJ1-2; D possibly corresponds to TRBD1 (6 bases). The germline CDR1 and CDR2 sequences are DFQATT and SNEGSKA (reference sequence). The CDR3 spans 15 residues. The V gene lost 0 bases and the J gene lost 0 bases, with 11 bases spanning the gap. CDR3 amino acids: CSARDVGATNYGYTF. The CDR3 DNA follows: TGCAGTGCTAGAGATGTGGGGGCGACTAACTATGGCTACACCTTC.

CDR3: CASIRAPRDGNQPQHF. In DNA, the CDR3 is TGTGCCAGCATTCGCGCGCCTCGGGACGGGAATCAGCCCCAGCATTTT. The chain links TRBV12-3 or TRBV12-4 to TRBJ1-5; the D gene is possibly TRBD1 (5 bases). V dropped 7 bases and J dropped 4 bases, with 20 bases sitting between them. The CDR3 spans 16 residues.

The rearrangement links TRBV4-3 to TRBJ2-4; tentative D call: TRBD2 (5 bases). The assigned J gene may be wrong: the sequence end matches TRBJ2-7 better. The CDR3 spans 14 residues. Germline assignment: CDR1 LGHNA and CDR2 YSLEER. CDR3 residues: CASSQDRGSFEQYF. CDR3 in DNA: TGCGCCAGCAGCCAAGATCGGGGAAGCTTCGAGCAGTACTTC.

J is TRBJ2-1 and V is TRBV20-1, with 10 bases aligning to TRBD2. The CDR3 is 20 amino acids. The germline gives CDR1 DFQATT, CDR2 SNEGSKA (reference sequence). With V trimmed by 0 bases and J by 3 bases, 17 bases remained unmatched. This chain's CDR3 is CSARDPRVGSGGEYYNEQFF. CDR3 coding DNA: TGCAGTGCTAGAGATCCCCGAGTTGGCAGCGGGGGGGAGTACTACAATGAGCAGTTCTTC.

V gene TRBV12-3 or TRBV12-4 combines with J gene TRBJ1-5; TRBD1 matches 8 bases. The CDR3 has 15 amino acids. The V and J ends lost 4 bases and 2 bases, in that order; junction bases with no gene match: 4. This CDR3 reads CASSWGDRRNQPQHF. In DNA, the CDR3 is TGTGCCAGCAGTTGGGGGGACAGGCGCAATCAGCCCCAGCATTTT.

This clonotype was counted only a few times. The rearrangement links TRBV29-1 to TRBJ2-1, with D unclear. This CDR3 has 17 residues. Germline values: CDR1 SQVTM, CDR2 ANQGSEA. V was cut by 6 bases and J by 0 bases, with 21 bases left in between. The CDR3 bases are TGCAGCGTCTCCTCTAATAACCTCAAGAGCTCCTACAATGAGCAGTTCTTC. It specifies CSVSSNNLKSSYNEQFF.

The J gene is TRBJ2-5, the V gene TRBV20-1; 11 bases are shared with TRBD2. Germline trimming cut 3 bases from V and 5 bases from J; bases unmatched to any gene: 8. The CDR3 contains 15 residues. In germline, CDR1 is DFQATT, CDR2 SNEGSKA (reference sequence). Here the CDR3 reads CSASRLAGFSETQYF. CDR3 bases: TGCAGTGCTAGTCGACTAGCGGGGTTCAGTGAGACCCAGTACTTC.

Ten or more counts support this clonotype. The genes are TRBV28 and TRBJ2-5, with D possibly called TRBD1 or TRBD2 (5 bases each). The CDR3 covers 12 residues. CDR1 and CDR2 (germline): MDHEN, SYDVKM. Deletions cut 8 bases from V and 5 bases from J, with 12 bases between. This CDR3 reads CASQGTQETQYF. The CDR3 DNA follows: TGTGCCAGCCAAGGGACCCAGGAGACCCAGTACTTC.

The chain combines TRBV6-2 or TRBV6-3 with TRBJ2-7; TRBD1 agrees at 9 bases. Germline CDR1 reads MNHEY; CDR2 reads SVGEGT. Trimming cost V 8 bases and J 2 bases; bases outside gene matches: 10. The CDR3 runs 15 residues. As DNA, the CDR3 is TGTGCCAGCCGATCACCGGGACAGGGAACCTACGAGCAGTACTTC. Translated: CASRSPGQGTYEQYF.

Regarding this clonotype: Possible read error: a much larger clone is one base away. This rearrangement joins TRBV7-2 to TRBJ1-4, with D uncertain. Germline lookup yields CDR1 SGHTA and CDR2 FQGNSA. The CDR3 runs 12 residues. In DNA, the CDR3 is TGTGCCAGCAGCTTAAGTGATGAAAGACTGTTTTTT. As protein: CASSLSDERLFF.

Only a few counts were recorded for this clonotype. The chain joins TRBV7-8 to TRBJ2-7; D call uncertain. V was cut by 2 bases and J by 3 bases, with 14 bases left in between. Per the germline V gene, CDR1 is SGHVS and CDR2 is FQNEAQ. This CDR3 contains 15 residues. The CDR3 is CASSLSATSSYEQYF. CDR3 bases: TGTGCCAGCAGCTTATCAGCTACGTCCAGCTACGAGCAGTACTTC.